This TCR beta chain was captured by sequencing in a study of blood T cell repertoires in COVID-19. Study-wide context: Both acute and convalescent COVID-19 samples were obtained from the United States, Italy and Spain. Sample material is recorded as cDNA or gDNA derived from T cells, B-cell-depleted T cells, or PBMCs.

Germline CDR1 reads LNHDA; CDR2 reads SQIVND (reference sequence). V shed 3 bases and J 2 bases; nucleotides not matched to a gene: 6. CDR3 length: 16 residues. As originally analysed: How many nucleated cells were present was estimated from reference gene primer amplification. Sequenced by immunoSEQ multiplex PCR; TCRdb stores in-frame clones only, minus some. V and J calls and clone size are those listed in that table; D and trimming were worked out from the DNA. The table has some 220,000 clones, around 81% seen once. The source of this sequence is an older woman with acute or convalescent COVID-19. Sequencing used peripheral blood. The chain joins TRBV19 to TRBJ2-3; TRBD2 aligns across 9 bases. CDR3 sequence: CASSIDLAGDTDTQYF. For the CDR3, the DNA is TGTGCCAGTAGTATTGACTTAGCGGGGGACACAGATACGCAGTATTTT.